The sequence of this T cell receptor beta chain was determined in a study of spatial heterogeneity in lung cancer. Looking at the study overall: Sequencing covered available follow-up PBMC samples collected a median of approximately two years after resection. Beta-chain sequences were consistently detected more often than alpha-chain sequences.

TCR cDNA molecules were tagged individually, and each one carried a unique molecular identifier. TCRdb processed the 5' RACE reads anew with MiXCR; each CDR3 protein has one entry. The table has 95,000 to 120,000 distinct CDR3 sequences, approximately 11% seen once; the top ten hold 24%. The sample holds many counts of this clonotype. Germline values: CDR1 SGHTA, CDR2 FQGNSA. With 3 bases removed from V and 6 bases from J, the gap between germline ends came to 9 bases. The length of the CDR3 is 14 residues. The time point denotes: blood at routine non-recurrence follow-up after resection. Whole RNA was taken from tumor, nontumor lung or frozen PBMC; it was then sequenced unsorted.

The clonotype was recovered from a female donor with early-stage non-small cell lung cancer. The input for sequencing was PBMCs, taken at follow-up. The rearrangement joins TRBV7-2 to TRBJ1-6, with a possible D match to TRBD1 (6 bases). CDR3 amino acids: CASSFTGLNSPLHF. For the CDR3, the DNA is TGTGCCAGCAGCTTTACAGGGCTTAATTCACCCCTCCACTTT. Combining the CDR3 with reference TRBV7-2 and TRBJ1-6 gives the whole variable domain GAGVSQSPSNKVTEKGKDVELRCDPISGHTALYWYRQSLGQGLEFLIYFQGNSAPDKSGLPSDRFSAERTGGSVSTLTIQRTQQEDSAVYLCASSFTGLNSPLHFGNGTRLTVT.